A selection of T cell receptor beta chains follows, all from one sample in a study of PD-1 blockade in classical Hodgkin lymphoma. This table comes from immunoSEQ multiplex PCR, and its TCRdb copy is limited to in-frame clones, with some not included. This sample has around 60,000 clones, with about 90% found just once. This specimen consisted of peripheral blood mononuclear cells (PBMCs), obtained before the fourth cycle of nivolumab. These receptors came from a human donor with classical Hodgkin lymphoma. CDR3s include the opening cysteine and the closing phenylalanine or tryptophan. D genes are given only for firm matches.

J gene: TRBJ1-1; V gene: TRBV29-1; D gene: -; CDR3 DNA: TGCAGCGTTGAAGCCCGGGCCCAAGCTTTCTTT; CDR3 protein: CSVEARAQAFF
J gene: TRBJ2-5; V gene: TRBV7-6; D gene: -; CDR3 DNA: TGTGCCAGCAGCTTAGGACGCTCGGGACAAGAGGTGACCCAGTACTTC; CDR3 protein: CASSLGRSGQEVTQYF
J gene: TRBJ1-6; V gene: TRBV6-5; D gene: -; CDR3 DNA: TGTGCCAGCAGTCCAGAGGGCTCCTATAATTCACCCCTCCACTTT; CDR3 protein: CASSPEGSYNSPLHF
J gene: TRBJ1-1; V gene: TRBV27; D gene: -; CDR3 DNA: TGTGCCAGCAGTTTATCGAGGAGGGGAACTGAGAACACTGAAGCTTTCTTT; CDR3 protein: CASSLSRRGTENTEAFF
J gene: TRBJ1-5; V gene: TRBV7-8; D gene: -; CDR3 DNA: TGTGCCAGCAGCTTAGGTAATAGGGAACAGCCCCAGCATTTT; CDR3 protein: CASSLGNREQPQHF
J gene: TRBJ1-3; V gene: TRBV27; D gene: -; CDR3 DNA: TGTGCCAGCACGTACTCTGGAAACACCATATATTTT; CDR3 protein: CASTYSGNTIYF
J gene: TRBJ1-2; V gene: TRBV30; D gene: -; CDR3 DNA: TGTGCCTGGGGGTTGTATGGCTACACCTTC; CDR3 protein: CAWGLYGYTF
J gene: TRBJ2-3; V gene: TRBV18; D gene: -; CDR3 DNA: TGTGCCAGCGGCACTTTCCTCCTTAGCACAGATACGCAGTATTTT; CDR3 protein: CASGTFLLSTDTQYF
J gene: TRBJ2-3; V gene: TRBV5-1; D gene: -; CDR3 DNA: TGCGCCAGCAGCGAGGGGAGGCAGGGGACAGATACGCAGTATTTT; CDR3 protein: CASSEGRQGTDTQYF
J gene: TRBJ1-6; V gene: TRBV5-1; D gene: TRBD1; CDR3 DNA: TGCGCCAGCAGCTCCGGGACAGCTAATAATTCACCCCTCCACTTT; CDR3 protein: CASSSGTANNSPLHF
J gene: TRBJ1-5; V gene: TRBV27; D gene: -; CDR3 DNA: TGTGCCAGCAGTTTAGCAGGGGCCAGCAATCAGCCCCAGCATTTT; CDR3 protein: CASSLAGASNQPQHF
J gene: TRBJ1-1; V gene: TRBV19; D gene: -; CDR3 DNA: TGTGCCAGTAGTATAGAGGGAGCCCTTTTGCCGAACACTGAAGCTTTCTTT; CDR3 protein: CASSIEGALLPNTEAFF
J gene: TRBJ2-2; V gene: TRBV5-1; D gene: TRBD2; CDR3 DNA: TGCGCCAGCAGCTTAGATGGCGGGGGGACCGGGGAGCTGTTTTTT; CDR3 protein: CASSLDGGGTGELFF
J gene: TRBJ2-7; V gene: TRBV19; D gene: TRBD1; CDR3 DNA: TGTGCCAGTAGTATACAAGGGGGCGGCGAGCAGTACTTC; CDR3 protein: CASSIQGGGEQYF
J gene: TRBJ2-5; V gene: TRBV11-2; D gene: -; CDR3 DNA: TGTGCCAGCAGCCGCCCTTCGTCTCAGCGGCAGACCCAGTACTTC; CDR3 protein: CASSRPSSQRQTQYF
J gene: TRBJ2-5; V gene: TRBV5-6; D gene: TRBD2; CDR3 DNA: TGTGCCAGCAGCCAGGCGGGGGGGTATTCTGAGACCCAGTACTTC; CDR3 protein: CASSQAGGYSETQYF